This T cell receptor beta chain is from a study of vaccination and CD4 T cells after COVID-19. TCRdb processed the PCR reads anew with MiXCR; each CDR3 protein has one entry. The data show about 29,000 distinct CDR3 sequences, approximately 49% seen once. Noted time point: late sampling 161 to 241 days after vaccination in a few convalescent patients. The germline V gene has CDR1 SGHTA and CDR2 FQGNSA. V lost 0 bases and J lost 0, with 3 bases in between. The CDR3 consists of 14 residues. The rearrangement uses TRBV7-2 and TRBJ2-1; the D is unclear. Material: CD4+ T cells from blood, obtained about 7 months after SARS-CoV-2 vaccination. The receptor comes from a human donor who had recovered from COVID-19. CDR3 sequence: CASSLASSYNEQFF. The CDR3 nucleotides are TGTGCCAGCAGCTTAGCGAGCTCCTACAATGAGCAGTTCTTC.